These 31 T cell receptor beta chains came from one sample sequenced in a study of T cell responses to AZD1222 COVID-19 vaccine. The repertoire was sequenced with immunoSEQ multiplex PCR; TCRdb's copy has only in-frame clones and lacks some. The table lists more than 140,000 clones, under 95% of them singletons. The sequencing used peripheral blood, collected on day 0 of AZD1222 vaccination. The receptors derive from an adult in good health.

V and J are TRBV21-1 and TRBJ1-1. TRBV21-1 is a listed pseudogene. This CDR3 region has 15 residues. DNA of the CDR3: TGTGCCAGCAGCGCTAGGTACCCGAGACCGTGCGAAACTTTCTTT. It yields the protein CASSARYPRPCETFF.

This clone was observed a handful of times. The gene calls are TRBV7-8 and TRBJ2-7; weak D call: TRBD1 (6 bases). Per the germline V gene, CDR1 is SGHVS and CDR2 is FQNEAQ. Trimming removed 5 bases at V and 0 bases at J, with 17 bases between. The CDR3 is made up of 16 amino acids. CDR3 residues: CASSHESTGNSYEQYF. The CDR3 DNA reads as TGTGCCAGCAGCCATGAATCCACAGGGAACTCCTACGAGCAGTACTTC.

This chain connects TRBV4-1 to TRBJ1-5; no clear D gene. There are 15 residues in the CDR3. Per the germline V gene, CDR1 is MGHRA and CDR2 is YSYEKL. Trimming left V 1 base short and J 0 bases short, with 7 bases between. CDR3 protein: CASSQAQDSNQPQHF. CDR3 nucleotide sequence: TGCGCCAGCAGCCAAGCCCAGGATAGCAATCAGCCCCAGCATTTT.

The genes are TRBV30 and TRBJ2-7; D perhaps matches TRBD2 (5 bases). V gave up 0 bases and J gave up 3 bases, with 12 bases separating them. Germline loops: CDR1 GTSNPN, CDR2 SVGIG (reference sequence). This CDR3 region has 14 residues. The DNA of the CDR3 is TGTGCCTGGAGTGTGGGCGGGTCGAACTACGAGCAGTACTTC. Translated: CAWSVGGSNYEQYF.

The chain joins TRBV18 to TRBJ1-1; no reliable D call. The germline CDR1 and CDR2 sequences are KGHSH and LQKENI. The CDR3 totals 12 residues. V gave up 8 bases and J gave up 5 bases, with 12 bases separating them. Here the CDR3 DNA reads TGTGCCAGCGCACGGGAGAGGACTGAAGCTTTCTTT. It is translated as CASARERTEAFF.

In its sample, this clone was seen once. This rearrangement joins TRBV7-9 to TRBJ1-1, with unresolved D. This CDR3 contains 12 residues. Per germline, CDR1 SEHNR and CDR2 FQNEAQ (reference sequence). Trimming took 1 base from V and 7 from J, leaving 7 bases between them. The CDR3 sequence: CASSLGQFEAFF. CDR3 sequence (DNA): TGTGCCAGCAGCTTAGGTCAGTTTGAAGCTTTCTTT.

This chain links TRBV6-2 or TRBV6-3 with TRBJ2-7; 8 nucleotides align to TRBD2. The V gene end was trimmed by 2 bases and the J gene end by 2 bases; junction bases not matched to a gene: 20. Germline CDR1 and CDR2: MNHEY and SVGEGT. The CDR3 covers 20 residues. The CDR3 region has the DNA TGTGCCAGCAGTTACCCCCAGAGCTCCACCGACGGGACTAGGACCTACGAGCAGTACTTC. It encodes CASSYPQSSTDGTRTYEQYF.

This rearrangement joins TRBV6-2 or TRBV6-3 to TRBJ2-1; TRBD1 agrees at 9 bases. Trimming cost V 0 bases and J 9 bases; bases outside gene matches: 3. Per the germline V gene, CDR1 is MNHEY and CDR2 is SVGEGT. This CDR3 is 14 amino acids long. Here the CDR3 reads CASSYSGTGSEQFF. The CDR3 nucleotides are TGTGCCAGCAGTTACTCCGGGACAGGGAGTGAGCAGTTCTTC.

The chain recombines TRBV6-5 with TRBJ2-1, with 10 bases matching TRBD2. The CDR3 has 14 residues. Germline V gene sequence: CDR1 MNHEY, CDR2 SVGAGI. J was trimmed by 8 bases and V by 8 bases; bases with no gene match: 9. The CDR3 DNA follows: TGTGCCAGCGGAGGAACTAGCGGGACGCATGAGCAGTTCTTC. Protein: CASGGTSGTHEQFF.

The chain is built from TRBV28 and TRBJ1-1; 12 positions match TRBD1. Germline values: CDR1 MDHEN, CDR2 SYDVKM. The CDR3 contains 17 residues. V gave up 5 bases and J gave up 5 bases; unmatched junction bases: 12. The CDR3 region is CASSPGGTGGAWTEAFF. As DNA, the CDR3 is TGTGCCAGCAGTCCCGGAGGGACAGGGGGCGCATGGACTGAAGCTTTCTTT.

This clone was recorded only once. The chain has TRBV4-3 and TRBJ1-1; a possible D gene is TRBD1 (5 bases). The CDR3 spans 15 residues. V was clipped by 0 bases and J by 5 bases, with 13 bases between them. Germline V gene lookup returns CDR1 LGHNA and CDR2 YSLEER. In nucleotides, the CDR3 is TGCGCCAGCAGCCAAGACACCGGGGGGTATACTGAAGCTTTCTTT. Its translation: CASSQDTGGYTEAFF.

The chain uses TRBV5-1 and TRBJ1-3; D gene ambiguous. Trimming stripped 0 bases from V and 0 bases from J, with 7 bases between. CDR3 length: 15 residues. Germline V gene data show CDR1 as SGHRS and CDR2 as YFSETQ. The CDR3: CASSLEAVSGNTIYF. CDR3 nucleotides: TGCGCCAGCAGCTTGGAGGCGGTCTCTGGAAACACCATATATTTT.

This sequence joins TRBV5-6 and TRBJ2-7; TRBD1 matches at 10 bases. Germline V gene data show CDR1 as SGHDT and CDR2 as YYEEEE. Trimming took 4 bases from V and 3 from J; bases not matched to a gene: 4. CDR3 length: 14 amino acids. The CDR3 protein is CASSLGQGIYEQYF. Here the CDR3 DNA reads TGTGCCAGCAGCCTGGGACAGGGGATCTACGAGCAGTACTTC.

This sequence joins TRBV19 and TRBJ2-1, with a weak D call TRBD1 (5 bases). The CDR3 is made up of 13 amino acids. Germline V CDR1 and CDR2: LNHDA, SQIVND (reference sequence). V dropped 5 bases and J dropped 2 bases, with 7 bases sitting between them. CDR3 sequence: CASSQGTYNEQFF. CDR3 in DNA: TGTGCCAGTAGTCAGGGAACCTACAATGAGCAGTTCTTC.

The chain uses TRBV6-2 or TRBV6-3 and TRBJ1-1; 8 bases are a match to TRBD1. V lost 6 bases, J lost 4 bases, and 7 bases stayed unmatched. The CDR3 length is 14 residues. The germline V gene has CDR1 MNHEY and CDR2 SVGEGT. CDR3 in amino acids: CASSPRQGTTEAFF. The DNA of the CDR3 is TGTGCCAGCAGCCCCAGACAGGGGACCACTGAAGCTTTCTTT.

The chain links TRBV3-1 (or the pseudogene TRBV3-2) to TRBJ2-5, with a tentative D call TRBD1 (6 bases). This CDR3 has 18 residues. Germline V gene data show CDR1 as LGHDT and CDR2 as YNNKEL (reference sequence). Trimming removed 0 bases from V and 1 base from J, with 18 bases in between. The CDR3 DNA reads TGTGCCAGCAGCCAAGAACAGGGAGAGGGGCCCCTCCAAGAGACCCAGTACTTC. It yields the protein CASSQEQGEGPLQETQYF.

This chain uses TRBV4-3 with TRBJ2-2, with D perhaps matching TRBD1 (5 bases). The CDR3 loop spans 15 amino acids. V shed 0 bases and J shed 0 bases, with 5 bases lying between them. CDR1 and CDR2 (germline): LGHNA, YSLEER. This chain's CDR3 is CASSQDRANTGELFF. CDR3 DNA: TGCGCCAGCAGCCAAGACAGGGCGAACACCGGGGAGCTGTTTTTT.

The chain links TRBV5-1 to TRBJ2-2; 8 bases match TRBD2. The CDR3 spans 16 residues. Unmatched junction bases numbered 5, after V lost 4 bases and J lost 0 bases. The germline gives CDR1 SGHRS, CDR2 YFSETQ. The CDR3 reads CASSRGGQANTGELFF. CDR3 nucleotide sequence: TGCGCCAGCAGCCGGGGGGGACAAGCGAACACCGGGGAGCTGTTTTTT.

The genes are TRBV6-5 and TRBJ2-7; maybe TRBD1 (5 bases). From germline, CDR1 is MNHEY and CDR2 SVGAGI. Trimming shortened V by 6 bases and J by 2 bases, and 11 bases separated the two germline ends. The CDR3 totals 13 residues. The CDR3 DNA is TGTGCCAGCAGCAGGGCTTTCCCCTACGAGCAGTACTTC. It translates to CASSRAFPYEQYF.

This chain joins TRBV28 and TRBJ2-2, with D unclear. Deletions cut 2 bases from V and 9 bases from J, with 4 bases between. CDR1 MDHEN and CDR2 SYDVKM come from the germline V gene. CDR3 length: 11 residues. In nucleotides, the CDR3 is TGTGCCAGCAGTTTAAGGCGGGAGCTGTTTTTT. Protein product: CASSLRRELFF.

This clone showed up just once. The V and J genes are TRBV28 and TRBJ1-5; D might be TRBD1 (6 bases). V lost 6 bases to trimming and J lost 4 bases, with 16 bases between them. Germline CDR1 is MDHEN and CDR2 is SYDVKM. This CDR3 comprises 15 residues. CDR3 loop: CASSPGVGTNQPQHF. The CDR3 bases are TGTGCCAGCAGCCCAGGGGTAGGGACTAATCAGCCCCAGCATTTT.

This rearrangement joins TRBV25-1 to TRBJ1-2, with 10 bases that match TRBD1. CDR1 and CDR2 from the germline V gene are MGHDK and SYGVNS. The CDR3 totals 13 residues. The V segment lost 6 bases and the J segment 6 bases; nucleotides outside the gene matches: 4. DNA for the CDR3: TGTGCCAGCAGCTCGGACAGGGGGAATGGCTACACCTTC. Protein: CASSSDRGNGYTF.

The rearrangement uses TRBV9 and TRBJ2-7; 9 bases line up with TRBD1. The CDR3 has 14 residues. J was trimmed by 5 bases and V by 0 bases; bases with no gene match: 3. Germline CDR1 and CDR2: SGDLS and YYNGEE. The CDR3: CASSVADRGHEQYF. DNA for the CDR3: TGTGCCAGCAGCGTAGCGGACAGGGGACACGAGCAGTACTTC.

This clone was recorded a few times. CDR3 in amino acids: CASSWSRDPSYNEQFF. The DNA of the CDR3 is TGTGCCAGCAGTTGGTCTAGAGACCCCTCCTACAATGAGCAGTTCTTC. This rearrangement joins TRBV6-2 or TRBV6-3 to TRBJ2-1; D is undetermined. The germline V gene has CDR1 MNHEY and CDR2 SVGEGT. V shed 4 bases and J shed 0 bases, with 13 bases lying between them. There are 16 residues in the CDR3.

The CDR3, as DNA: TGTGCCAGCAGTTTAGAACAGGGGGCGTCTAATGAAAAACTGTTTTTT. This translates into CASSLEQGASNEKLFF. The gene calls are TRBV28 and TRBJ1-4; TRBD1 aligns across 9 bases. The CDR3 is 16 residues long. Trimming cost V 2 bases and J 3 bases; bases outside gene matches: 4. The germline gives CDR1 MDHEN, CDR2 SYDVKM.

The chain couples TRBV7-9 to TRBJ2-7, with D unclear. Looked up from germline, CDR1 is SEHNR and CDR2 is FQNEAQ (reference sequence). V gave up 11 bases and J gave up 3 bases, with 23 bases separating them. CDR3 length: 15 amino acids. CDR3 nucleotides: TGTGCCCCCATTAGAGTCTTTTTATGGGTCTACGAGCAGTACTTC. It yields the protein CAPIRVFLWVYEQYF.

The chain joins TRBV15 to TRBJ2-2; D is unclear. CDR1 and CDR2 from the germline V gene are LNHNV and YYDKDF (reference sequence). The CDR3 is made up of 13 amino acids. The V end lost 1 base, the J end lost 3 bases, and 3 bases lay between the germline ends. The CDR3 nucleotides are TGTGCCACCAGCAGAGGGGACACCGGGGAGCTGTTTTTT. Protein sequence: CATSRGDTGELFF.

The rearrangement links TRBV7-9 to TRBJ2-3; D is uncertain. The CDR3 loop spans 12 amino acids. Per the germline V gene, CDR1 is SEHNR and CDR2 is FQNEAQ (reference sequence). V was cut by 3 bases and J by 11 bases, with 12 bases left in between. CDR3 protein: CASSFQWRGQYF. In DNA, the CDR3 is TGTGCCAGCAGCTTCCAGTGGAGAGGGCAGTATTTT.

CDR3 sequence reads: CASSRGTGPTYGYTF. CDR3 nucleotides: TGCGCCAGCAGCAGAGGGACAGGCCCCACCTATGGCTACACCTTC. V usage is TRBV5-1 and J usage is TRBJ1-2; 8 bases match TRBD1. This CDR3 is built from 15 residues. The V and J ends lost 4 bases and 4 bases, in that order; junction bases with no gene match: 9. Germline CDR1 reads SGHRS; CDR2 reads YFSETQ.

The rearrangement uses TRBV19 and TRBJ1-1, with TRBD1 identical over 8 bases. V was clipped by 7 bases and J by 1 base; unmatched bases: 8. CDR1 is LNHDA, CDR2 SQIVND, per germline (reference sequence). The CDR3 totals 15 residues. In nucleotides, the CDR3 is TGTGCCAGTACCGCATCCAGGGGGCAGAACACTGAAGCTTTCTTT. This translates into CASTASRGQNTEAFF.

The J gene is TRBJ1-4, the V gene TRBV6-5; the D gene is possibly TRBD1 (6 bases). Between the trimmed V and J ends, which lost 2 bases and 0 bases, there was a span of 10 bases. Germline loops: CDR1 MNHEY, CDR2 SVGAGI. This CDR3 is built from 16 residues. CDR3 sequence (DNA): TGTGCCAGCAGTTACCTCCCAGGGGCAACTAATGAAAAACTGTTTTTT. Protein sequence: CASSYLPGATNEKLFF.